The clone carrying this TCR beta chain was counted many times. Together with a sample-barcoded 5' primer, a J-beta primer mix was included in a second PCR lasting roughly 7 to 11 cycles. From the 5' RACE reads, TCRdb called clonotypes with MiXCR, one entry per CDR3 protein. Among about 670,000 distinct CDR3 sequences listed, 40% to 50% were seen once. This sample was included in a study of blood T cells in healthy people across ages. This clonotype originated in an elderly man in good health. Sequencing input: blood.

The chain's CDR3 is CAKRGPTLDTQYF. The CDR3 nucleotides are TGTGCCAAAAGGGGCCCAACCCTAGATACGCAGTATTTT. This chain links TRBV30 with TRBJ2-3, with TRBD1 as a possible D gene (5 bases). The CDR3 covers 13 residues. V dropped 8 bases and J dropped 5 bases, with 17 bases sitting between them. The V gene's germline CDR1 is GTSNPN and CDR2 SVGIG (reference sequence).